The clone carrying this TCR beta chain was detected a few times. TCRdb analysed the 5' RACE reads with MiXCR anew, one entry per CDR3 protein. Here the sample spans some 65,000 distinct CDR3 sequences, roughly 4% being singletons. This entry belongs to a study of neurological immune-mediated disorders. Germline CDR1 is SQVTM and CDR2 is ANQGSEA. The trim removed 6 bases at V and 6 bases at J, leaving 14 bases unmatched. There are 16 residues in the CDR3. The sample consisted of PBMCs. The receptor comes from a man aged 50 to 60 with multiple sclerosis. The rearrangement uses TRBV29-1 and TRBJ2-1, with 10 bases fitting TRBD2. Here the CDR3 DNA reads TGCAGCGTGGGCCGGGTAGCGGGGGGAATGCGCAATGAGCAGTTCTTC. It codes for CSVGRVAGGMRNEQFF.